Included here is one T cell receptor (beta chain) sequence, with context. Its antigen remains unidentified. The sample carries other DNA sequences with the same CDR3. This sample stems from a study of shared clonotypes between healthy human individuals. V lost 3 bases and J 0 bases, leaving 8 bases between the germline ends. The V gene's germline CDR1 is SEHNR and CDR2 FQNEAQ (reference sequence). The CDR3 consists of 15 residues. General study findings and limits: The researchers took only blood, and tissue repertoires probably look different. In a handful of donors, approximately 5% of naive CD4 clonotypes appeared in common. How much donors shared clonotypes was expected to be affected by sequencing depth.

Every subset had its genomic DNA shared out evenly among several immunoSEQ plates. Measured with immunoSEQ multiplex PCR; TCRdb has only the in-frame clones, and not every one. The repertoire holds a few million clones, with just over 90% as singletons. The clonotype originates from a man aged 18-30 years in good health. Some clones in this sample may be carry-over from other donors' samples. The gene calls are TRBV7-9 and TRBJ2-2; D unclear. Source material: naive CD4+ T cells from PBMCs. Subset denoted: CD45RA+ positively selected. The DNA of the CDR3 is TGTGCCAGCAGCTTGGGTAGGCCGAACACCGGGGAGCTGTTTTTT. It codes for CASSLGRPNTGELFF.